These 27 T cell receptor beta chains share one sample of origin, sequenced in a study of cytomegalovirus exposure and HLA in healthy donors. 13 Jbeta primers and 60 Vbeta primers were used for the PCR. Clones were read by immunoSEQ multiplex PCR, and TCRdb kept only the in-frame ones, dropping some. The repertoire holds around 130,000 clones, roughly 80% seen once, with approximately 4% in the top ten. The sample was PBMCs. The receptors were sampled from a woman aged 35 to 49 in good health and CMV-seronegative.

V and J are TRBV27 and TRBJ2-3; 9 positions agree with TRBD2. CDR3 length equals 16 residues. V was pared by 4 bases and J by 0 bases, with 5 bases of the junction left unmatched. The germline gives CDR1 MNHEY, CDR2 SMNVEV (reference sequence). This CDR3 is CASSSRLAESTDTQYF. The CDR3, as DNA: TGTGCCAGCAGTTCAAGACTAGCGGAAAGCACAGATACGCAGTATTTT.

This chain joins TRBV7-2 and TRBJ2-7; 7 bases fit TRBD2. The CDR3 is 13 residues long. The V gene's germline CDR1 is SGHTA and CDR2 FQGNSA. V trimming: 5 bases; J trimming: 3 bases; junction bases outside the gene matches: 4. The CDR3 nucleotides read TGTGCCAGCAGCCCCCAGCGGGGCTACGAGCAGTACTTC. It codes for CASSPQRGYEQYF.

The chain employs TRBV18 and TRBJ1-1; D call uncertain. CDR1 is KGHSH, CDR2 LQKENI, per germline. This CDR3 comprises 16 residues. The germline V and J ends were trimmed by 6 bases and 1 base, with 18 bases remaining between them. The CDR3 loop is CASSENSRPTNTEAFF. The CDR3 region has the DNA TGTGCCAGCTCTGAAAACTCCAGGCCCACGAACACTGAAGCTTTCTTT.

This clone has more than one count but fewer than ten. CDR3 region: CASSLVLLAGGRTGELFF. The CDR3 bases are TGTGCCAGCAGCTTGGTGTTACTAGCGGGAGGGCGCACCGGGGAGCTGTTTTTT. The chain carries TRBV5-6 and TRBJ2-2; the match to TRBD2 covers 13 bases. After removal of 0 bases from V and 4 bases from J, the junction contained 6 bases not matched to a gene. Looked up from germline, CDR1 is SGHDT and CDR2 is YYEEEE. The CDR3 spans 18 residues.

This chain uses TRBV28 with TRBJ2-3; possibly TRBD1 for D (7 bases). Trimming shortened V by 4 bases and J by 3 bases, and 17 bases separated the two germline ends. The CDR3 consists of 16 residues. The germline V gene encodes CDR1 MDHEN and CDR2 SYDVKM. The CDR3, as DNA: TGTGCCAGCAGTTCCACCCGGAGGGGGCAGACAGATACGCAGTATTTT. Its protein is CASSSTRRGQTDTQYF.

In its sample, this clone was seen once. The V and J genes are TRBV7-9 and TRBJ1-1; 9 bases line up with TRBD1. The CDR3 sequence is 15 residues long. Trimming cost V 5 bases and J 4 bases; bases outside gene matches: 8. The germline V gene has CDR1 SEHNR and CDR2 FQNEAQ (reference sequence). The CDR3 nucleotides are TGTGCCAGCAGCCCCCTCCGGGGACAGGGCACTGAAGCTTTCTTT. The encoded protein is CASSPLRGQGTEAFF.

This clone was observed a few times. As DNA, the CDR3 is TGCGCCAGCAGCCAAGGTCCAGCTAGCTCCTACAATGAGCAGTTCTTC. Its protein is CASSQGPASSYNEQFF. V usage is TRBV4-1 and J usage is TRBJ2-1, with D uncertain. V lost 1 base and J lost 0, with 10 bases in between. Germline CDR1 and CDR2: MGHRA and YSYEKL. This CDR3 has 16 residues.

CDR3 sequence reads: CASSIDRDQPQHF. The CDR3 nucleotides are TGTGCCAGTAGTATAGACCGCGATCAGCCCCAGCATTTT. V and J are TRBV19 and TRBJ1-5; D gene unclear. Germline V gene data show CDR1 as LNHDA and CDR2 as SQIVND (reference sequence). CDR3 length equals 13 residues. V lost 0 bases to trimming and J lost 5 bases, with 5 bases between them.

The V call is TRBV7-9, the J call TRBJ2-3; 12 bases are shared with TRBD2. The CDR3 consists of 16 residues. Germline CDR1 is SEHNR and CDR2 is FQNEAQ (reference sequence). Unmatched junction bases numbered 3, after V lost 4 bases and J lost 1 base. In nucleotides, the CDR3 is TGTGCCAGCAGCTCCCTAGCGGGGGGGGGCACAGATACGCAGTATTTT. Translating gives CASSSLAGGGTDTQYF.

V and J are TRBV7-3 and TRBJ2-1, with 13 bases matching TRBD2. Germline lookup yields CDR1 SGHTA and CDR2 FQGTGA. CDR3 size: 20 residues. V was pared by 4 bases and J by 0 bases, with 12 bases of the junction left unmatched. The DNA of the CDR3 is TGTGCCAGCAGCTCCTCCCGACTAGCGGGAGGCCCAAGCTCCTACAATGAGCAGTTCTTC. It codes for CASSSSRLAGGPSSYNEQFF.

This sequence joins TRBV7-9 and TRBJ1-2, with 9 bases lining up with TRBD1. This CDR3 region has 13 residues. The germline V gene encodes CDR1 SEHNR and CDR2 FQNEAQ (reference sequence). The V and J ends lost 7 bases and 5 bases, in that order; junction bases with no gene match: 5. The CDR3 DNA reads as TGTGCCAGCATGCCGACAGGGGGATATGGCTACACCTTC. Translation: CASMPTGGYGYTF. Full variable domain (missing parts from reference TRBV7-9 and TRBJ1-2): DTGVSQNPRHKITKRGQNVTFRCDPISEHNRLYWYRQTLGQGPEFLTYFQNEAQLEKSRLLSDRFSAERPKGSFSTLEIQRTEQGDSAMYLCASMPTGGYGYTFGSGTRLTVV.

V usage is TRBV7-8 and J usage is TRBJ1-2; D gene ambiguous. Deletions cut 5 bases from V and 8 bases from J, with 15 bases between. The CDR3 runs 13 residues. The germline V gene encodes CDR1 SGHVS and CDR2 FQNEAQ. The CDR3 DNA is TGTGCCAGCAGCCCTCCCCATTTGACAGGCTACACCTTC. Translating it yields CASSPPHLTGYTF.

The gene calls are TRBV9 and TRBJ1-1; the D gene is possibly TRBD1 (5 bases). V lost 0 bases, J lost 9 bases, and 12 bases lay in between. The CDR3 loop spans 13 amino acids. Per germline, CDR1 SGDLS and CDR2 YYNGEE. The CDR3 coding sequence is TGTGCCAGCAGCGTAGGAGACAGAGAGAAAGCTTTCTTT. Protein product: CASSVGDREKAFF.

CDR3 in DNA: TGTGCCAGCAGCCCATCCGGGACAGGGGTCACCGGGGAGCTGTTTTTT. This encodes CASSPSGTGVTGELFF. The chain joins TRBV7-3 to TRBJ2-2, with 10 nucleotides matching TRBD1. The CDR3 has 16 residues. V lost 5 bases and J lost 4; bases outside the gene matches: 7. CDR1 is SGHTA and CDR2 is FQGTGA in the germline V gene.

CDR3 in DNA: TGTGCCAGCAGGCTTTTAGCGGGAGAGTCTTACAATGAGCAGTTCTTC. It specifies CASRLLAGESYNEQFF. This chain uses TRBV7-9 with TRBJ2-1, with 9 bases lining up with TRBD2. J lost 4 bases, V lost 6 bases, and 10 bases had no gene match. This CDR3 has 16 amino acids. Looked up from germline, CDR1 is SEHNR and CDR2 is FQNEAQ (reference sequence). The whole variable domain, remainder taken from reference TRBV7-9 and TRBJ2-1, is DTGVSQNPRHKITKRGQNVTFRCDPISEHNRLYWYRQTLGQGPEFLTYFQNEAQLEKSRLLSDRFSAERPKGSFSTLEIQRTEQGDSAMYLCASRLLAGESYNEQFFGPGTRLTVL.

This clone was picked up a small number of times. J is TRBJ2-5 and V is TRBV9; the match to TRBD2 covers 10 bases. The germline gives CDR1 SGDLS, CDR2 YYNGEE. V trimming: 4 bases; J trimming: 4 bases; junction bases outside the gene matches: 4. The CDR3 is 14 residues long. In DNA form, the CDR3 reads TGTGCCAGCAGCCAAATAGCGGGAGGAGAGACCCAGTACTTC. It translates to CASSQIAGGETQYF. Looking up the rest from reference TRBV9 and TRBJ2-5 gives the full variable domain: DSGVTQTPKHLITATGQRVTLRCSPRSGDLSVYWYQQSLDQGLQFLIQYYNGEERAKGNILERFSAQQFPDLHSELNLSSLELGDSALYFCASSQIAGGETQYFGPGTRLLVL.

The chain carries TRBV7-3 and TRBJ2-6; TRBD1 matches at 7 bases. The CDR3 totals 18 residues. Germline-derived CDR1 and CDR2 are SGHTA and FQGTGA. V shed 5 bases, J shed 0 bases, and the junction held 10 bases outside the gene matches. CDR3 residues: CASSTRTGRSSGANVLTF. The CDR3 nucleotides are TGTGCCAGCAGCACACGGACAGGTCGAAGCTCTGGGGCCAACGTCCTGACTTTC. Full variable domain (missing parts from reference TRBV7-3 and TRBJ2-6): GAGVSQTPSNKVTEKGKYVELRCDPISGHTALYWYRQSLGQGPEFLIYFQGTGAADDSGLPNDRFFAVRPEGSVSTLKIQRTERGDSAVYLCASSTRTGRSSGANVLTFGAGSRLTVL.

The DNA for the CDR3 is TGTGCCAGCTCACCACGCGGAAGTGAGCAGTTCTTC. Its translation: CASSPRGSEQFF. J is TRBJ2-1 and V is TRBV18; D unclear. Germline V gene data show CDR1 as KGHSH and CDR2 as LQKENI. The CDR3 length is 12 residues. V was trimmed by 1 base and J by 9 bases, leaving 7 bases between them.

The rearrangement joins TRBV5-6 to TRBJ2-3; the D gene is possibly TRBD1 (5 bases). V dropped 4 bases and J dropped 5 bases, with 17 bases sitting between them. The germline V gene encodes CDR1 SGHDT and CDR2 YYEEEE. The CDR3 has 15 residues. Here the CDR3 reads CASSLGWGPGDTQYF. For the CDR3, the DNA is TGTGCCAGCAGCCTAGGGTGGGGCCCGGGAGATACGCAGTATTTT.

This sequence joins TRBV7-9 and TRBJ1-2; D remains ambiguous. Trimming removed 2 bases at V and 3 bases at J, with 13 bases between. CDR1 and CDR2 from the germline V gene are SEHNR and FQNEAQ (reference sequence). This CDR3 has 15 residues. CDR3 sequence (DNA): TGTGCCAGCAGCTTAAGCAGAGGGCTGGACTATGGCTACACCTTC. Encoded protein: CASSLSRGLDYGYTF.

This clone was recorded only once. V usage is TRBV18 and J usage is TRBJ2-5, with D unclear. CDR3 length: 14 amino acids. Germline CDR1 and CDR2: KGHSH and LQKENI. V gave up 3 bases and J gave up 2 bases, with 10 bases separating them. The CDR3 nucleotides are TGTGCCAGCTCACCCGATTTCAGTCAAGAGACCCAGTACTTC. Its translation: CASSPDFSQETQYF. The full variable domain, its missing parts supplied by reference TRBV18 and TRBJ2-5, is NAGVMQNPRHLVRRRGQEARLRCSPMKGHSHVYWYRQLPEEGLKFMVYLQKENIIDESGMPKERFSAEFPKEGPSILRIQQVVRGDSAAYFCASSPDFSQETQYFGPGTRLLVL.

V is TRBV28 and J is TRBJ2-1; D is possibly TRBD1 (5 bases). Between the trimmed V and J ends, which lost 2 bases and 6 bases, there was a span of 11 bases. The CDR3 covers 14 residues. CDR1 MDHEN and CDR2 SYDVKM come from the germline V gene. CDR3 amino acids: CASSLTAGSNEQFF. As DNA, the CDR3 is TGTGCCAGCAGTTTAACGGCAGGGTCCAATGAGCAGTTCTTC. Combining the CDR3 with reference TRBV28 and TRBJ2-1 gives the whole variable domain DVKVTQSSRYLVKRTGEKVFLECVQDMDHENMFWYRQDPGLGLRLIYFSYDVKMKEKGDIPEGYSVSREKKERFSLILESASTNQTSMYLCASSLTAGSNEQFFGPGTRLTVL.

The chain couples TRBV7-3 to TRBJ2-2; possible D gene TRBD1, 6 bases. The CDR3 covers 14 residues. Germline V gene data show CDR1 as SGHTA and CDR2 as FQGTGA. V was pared by 5 bases and J by 7 bases, with 14 bases between. The DNA for the CDR3 is TGTGCCAGCAGCCAACCTCAAGGGGGCGGGGAGCTGTTTTTT. It codes for CASSQPQGGGELFF.

The chain uses TRBV4-3 and TRBJ2-1; D is perhaps TRBD2 (6 bases). Trimming took off 4 bases at V and 7 bases at J, with 17 bases between the two ends. CDR3 size: 15 residues. Germline V gives CDR1 LGHNA, CDR2 YSLEER. The CDR3 region has the DNA TGCGCCAGCAGCCTCCGACGGGACGGGGGAAATGAGCAGTTCTTC. Its protein is CASSLRRDGGNEQFF.

The chain combines TRBV5-1 with TRBJ1-6; no clear D gene. Germline-derived CDR1 and CDR2 are SGHRS and YFSETQ. The V end was cut by 0 bases, the J end by 0 bases, with 7 bases between. The CDR3 is made up of 16 amino acids. The CDR3 reads CASSLGPGSYNSPLHF. CDR3 bases: TGCGCCAGCAGCTTGGGTCCGGGCTCCTATAATTCACCCCTCCACTTT.

The CDR3 nucleotides read TGTGCCAGCAGCCAAGGGGCTAGCGGGACTTACAATGAGCAGTTCTTC. It translates to CASSQGASGTYNEQFF. The rearrangement joins TRBV4-2 to TRBJ2-1, with 9 positions matching TRBD2. Germline V CDR1 and CDR2: LGHNA, YNFKEQ. With 1 base clipped from V and 4 bases from J, the junction kept 5 bases outside the gene matches. There are 16 residues in the CDR3.

The chain recombines TRBV11-2 with TRBJ2-3, with a tentative D call TRBD1 (6 bases). Germline V CDR1 and CDR2: SGHAT, FQNNGV. The V gene lost 4 bases and the J gene lost 5 bases, with 22 bases spanning the gap. The CDR3 is 17 amino acids. The CDR3 bases are TGTGCCAGCAGCTGGTTCCCAGGGGCTGAAGGGAGAGATACGCAGTATTTT. Protein product: CASSWFPGAEGRDTQYF.